The 16 T cell receptor beta chains below all came from one sample that was sequenced in a study of PD-L1 blockade in urothelial cancer. The table came from immunoSEQ multiplex PCR; TCRdb's copy has only in-frame clones and leaves some out. This repertoire shows about 74,000 clones, less than 90% found once; its top ten account for 4% to 6%. The starting material was PBMCs, obtained around atezolizumab (anti-PD-L1) treatment. The receptors stem from a man between 65 and 80 years old with urothelial cancer.

V and J are TRBV2 and TRBJ2-2; D is undetermined. Looked up from germline, CDR1 is SNHLY and CDR2 is FYNNEI. CDR3 length: 14 residues. The V gene lost 4 bases and the J gene lost 4 bases, with 10 bases spanning the gap. The CDR3 protein is CASSGSQGTGELFF. Here the CDR3 DNA reads TGTGCCAGCAGTGGGAGCCAAGGCACCGGGGAGCTGTTTTTT.

The chain combines TRBV19 with TRBJ2-1; 10 bases are shared with TRBD2. The ends lost 5 bases at V and 0 bases at J; junction bases unmatched: 10. The CDR3 is 18 residues long. Germline V gives CDR1 LNHDA, CDR2 SQIVND (reference sequence). The CDR3 nucleotides are TGTGCCAGTAGTGGGCTAGCGGGAGTAGTTAGCTCCTACAATGAGCAGTTCTTC. Translating it yields CASSGLAGVVSSYNEQFF.

The V call is TRBV5-1, the J call TRBJ2-7, with a possible D match to TRBD2 (5 bases). Trimming left V 0 bases short and J 0 bases short, with 10 bases between. The CDR3 contains 15 residues. From germline, CDR1 is SGHRS and CDR2 YFSETQ. CDR3 bases: TGCGCCAGCAGCTTGGACGGGATCAGCTCCTACGAGCAGTACTTC. Encoded protein: CASSLDGISSYEQYF.

This clone was picked up one time. The chain recombines TRBV28 with TRBJ1-2, with a possible D match to TRBD1 (6 bases). Germline assignment: CDR1 MDHEN and CDR2 SYDVKM. Trimming left V 2 bases short and J 7 bases short, with 14 bases between. The CDR3 contains 14 residues. The CDR3 DNA reads as TGTGCCAGCAGTTTAGGCAGGGGTTGGGGTGGCTACACCTTC. This sequence encodes CASSLGRGWGGYTF.

CDR3 amino acids: CASADGVGRDTQYF. As DNA, the CDR3 is TGTGCCAGCGCGGACGGGGTTGGTAGAGATACGCAGTATTTT. The J gene is TRBJ2-3, the V gene TRBV13, with D maybe TRBD2 (5 bases). The germline CDR1 and CDR2 sequences are PRHDT and FYEKMQ (reference sequence). The CDR3 is made up of 14 amino acids. Trimming pared 8 bases from V and 5 bases from J, leaving 17 bases between.

On this clone: One end of the junction fails to match germline, which may point to a read error. This chain links TRBV6-1 with TRBJ2-5; TRBD2 agrees at 11 bases. This CDR3 comprises 13 residues. Looked up from germline, CDR1 is MNHNS and CDR2 is SASEGT. In DNA form, the CDR3 reads TGTGCCAGCAGTGAATCGGGACTAGCGGTGTTTAACTTC. Its translation is CASSESGLAVFNF.

The gene calls are TRBV7-9 and TRBJ2-1; D unresolved. CDR1 and CDR2 (germline): SEHNR, FQNEAQ (reference sequence). This CDR3 has 15 amino acids. V was pared by 1 base and J by 2 bases, with 9 bases between. The CDR3 DNA sequence: TGTGCCAGCAGCTTAGGAGGCCCGACCTACAATGAGCAGTTCTTC. Protein product: CASSLGGPTYNEQFF.

This clone has only a few counts. The genes are TRBV7-9 and TRBJ1-5; D is uncertain. Germline lookup yields CDR1 SEHNR and CDR2 FQNEAQ (reference sequence). This CDR3 is 12 amino acids long. As DNA, the CDR3 is TGTGGCGGGGAGTGTAGCAATCAGCCCCAGCATTTT. As protein: CGGECSNQPQHF.

In nucleotides, the CDR3 is TGTGCCAGCAGTCGCCGGAAGGGAGGGGGCAATGAGCAGTTCTTC. It encodes CASSRRKGGGNEQFF. The chain recombines TRBV21-1 with TRBJ2-1; the D call of TRBD2 is as the table states it, not checked on the DNA. TRBV21-1 is flagged as a pseudogene. The CDR3 loop spans 15 amino acids.

The chain uses TRBV6-5 and TRBJ2-7; D is unresolved. Germline values: CDR1 MNHEY, CDR2 SVGAGI. Trimming cost V 7 bases and J 4 bases, with 11 bases left between them. The CDR3 runs to 12 residues. The CDR3 spells CASTNVGYEQYF. CDR3 nucleotides: TGTGCCAGCACGAATGTCGGTTACGAGCAGTACTTC.

CDR3 sequence reads: CASRRERDTGELFF. The CDR3 DNA sequence: TGTGCCAGCAGGAGGGAGAGGGACACCGGGGAGCTGTTTTTT. V is TRBV28 and J is TRBJ2-2; a weak D match, TRBD2 (5 bases). In germline, CDR1 is MDHEN, CDR2 SYDVKM. V was cut by 6 bases and J by 3 bases, with 11 bases left in between. This CDR3 has 14 residues.

The rearrangement links TRBV9 to TRBJ2-7, with TRBD1 matching 8 bases. After removal of 0 bases from V and 1 base from J, the junction contained 3 bases not matched to a gene. The CDR3 is 15 amino acids. The germline V gene has CDR1 SGDLS and CDR2 YYNGEE. CDR3 residues: CASSVGQGASYEQYF. The DNA of the CDR3 is TGTGCCAGCAGCGTAGGGCAGGGGGCTTCCTACGAGCAGTACTTC.

The chain employs TRBV5-1 and TRBJ1-4; TRBD1 matches at 7 bases. CDR1 and CDR2 (germline): SGHRS, YFSETQ. This CDR3 spans 14 amino acids. Trimming removed 7 bases from V and 2 bases from J; junction bases left unmatched: 5. The CDR3, as DNA: TGCGCCAGCGCACTACAGGGGACTAATGAAAAACTGTTTTTT. It translates to CASALQGTNEKLFF. Full variable domain (rest looked up from reference TRBV5-1 and TRBJ1-4): KAGVTQTPRYLIKTRGQQVTLSCSPISGHRSVSWYQQTPGQGLQFLFEYFSETQRNKGNFPGRFSGRQFSNSRSEMNVSTLELGDSALYLCASALQGTNEKLFFGSGTQLSVL.

This chain uses TRBV7-9 with TRBJ2-7, with D possibly matching TRBD1 (5 bases). The CDR3 extends over 14 amino acids. CDR1 SEHNR and CDR2 FQNEAQ come from the germline V gene (reference sequence). V dropped 5 bases and J dropped 2 bases, with 13 bases sitting between them. For the CDR3, the DNA is TGTGCCAGCAGCCAAGTAGGGGTGACCTACGAGCAGTACTTC. Protein: CASSQVGVTYEQYF.

The chain couples TRBV7-2 to TRBJ2-2, with a possible D match to TRBD2 (6 bases). Trimming cost V 4 bases and J 1 base, with 10 bases left between them. This CDR3 has 15 amino acids. The V gene's germline CDR1 is SGHTA and CDR2 FQGNSA. As DNA, the CDR3 is TGTGCCAGCAGCTCCCGCGGGGTGAACACCGGGGAGCTGTTTTTT. Protein sequence: CASSSRGVNTGELFF.

This clone turned up a few times. The chain couples TRBV7-2 to TRBJ2-7, with 7 positions matching TRBD1. CDR3 length equals 16 residues. The junction had 14 bases not matched to a gene; V was cut back by 5 bases and J by 4 bases. Germline loops: CDR1 SGHTA, CDR2 FQGNSA. The CDR3 loop is CASSAPKTGLGYEQYF. The CDR3 bases are TGTGCCAGCAGCGCGCCCAAGACAGGGTTGGGGTACGAGCAGTACTTC.